The T cell receptor (beta chain) under discussion was sequenced for a study of cytotoxic CD8 clonotypes in ibrutinib-treated CLL (dated by TCRdb to the early 2020s). Describing the broader study: In this cohort, about 16 patients were treatment-naive and ten to twelve were relapsed/refractory, while fewer than 18 had unmutated IGHV. Partial responses were observed in roughly 24 patients and complete responses in 2; after a median follow-up of 68 months, remission was maintained in approximately 14 patients and progression was observed in roughly 12. Cryopreserved peripheral blood mononuclear cells were collected at three points: before therapy, at response, and at either sustained remission or disease progression. An average of 255,043 productive templates and 94,082 productive rearrangements was obtained per sample. Of the 90 or so participants in the trial, about two dozen had longitudinal samples available. Samples at response were collected after a median of roughly twelve months of treatment, with a range of about 6 to 40 months. Every remission and progressive disease sample was obtained while ibrutinib was still being received by the patients.

The CDR3 goes from the cysteine to the phenylalanine over 14 residues. Of the read, only the CDR3 DNA is kept; its 42 bases are in frame from base 1. The CDR1 and CDR2 encoded by the germline V gene are SGHRS and YFSETQ. Clipping removes 4 bases from V and 3 bases from J, with 2 as the unmatched junction base count. As regards this clone: The specificity of this receptor is unknown. Base qualities are missing; no much larger clone stands one base away.

On the study overall, not on this receptor specifically: Baseline clonality was found to be higher than that of age-matched healthy donors and was strongly correlated with circulating CD8+ T-cell counts. Lymph node repertoires were not examined, and the timing of sampling was not matched between patients in sustained remission and those whose disease progressed. An increase in clonality was observed at ibrutinib response, with clonality remaining stable during sustained remission and falling back toward baseline at progression. Public clonotypes were rare and either shrank or stayed stable during treatment, and the rise in clonality at ibrutinib response reflected expansion of private clonotypes.

Approximately 2 micrograms of genomic DNA were extracted from cryopreserved PBMCs for TCR beta library preparation. High-throughput TCR beta sequencing was performed on longitudinal blood samples from CLL patients receiving ibrutinib monotherapy. The patients were enrolled in a single-center, open-label phase 2 trial of ibrutinib monotherapy. A MiSeq instrument was used for deep resolution sequencing, which targeted depths ranging from 1 in 1 million up to 1 in 200,000 T cells, with coverage averaging 10x for each clonotype. The immunoSEQ hsTCRB Kit was used to generate TCR beta libraries. As for the original processing: ImmunoSEQ Data Assistant and ImmunoSEQ Analyzer were used for data analysis, and V, D and J genes were assigned according to IMGT definitions. Clonality, which ranges from 0 to 1, was calculated as one minus the normalized Shannon entropy of productive rearrangement frequencies. Only overrepresented clonotypes making up at least 0.05% of each patient's repertoire were included in the public clonotype analysis. Repertoires from approximately 13 age-matched healthy donors in immuneACCESS were used as clonality controls. This is the immuneACCESS table as TCRdb keeps it, with only in-frame sequences that have V and J called. A part of the clones is gone; compared with another copy, unresolved V genes explain less than half, and the rest is unexplained. V, J and clone size were drawn from that table, and D and trimming were deduced from the DNA. Across this sample there are over 140,000 clones, with around 84% seen only once. The top ten clonotypes cover roughly 7.6% of the sample.

This TCR came from a human donor with chronic lymphocytic leukemia. Source: PBMCs, taken after 36 months of ibrutinib treatment. In this chain, TRBV5-1 is recombined with TRBJ1-1; the central 11 bases match TRBD1. The DNA reads TGCGCCAGCAGCGGACAGGGGGCTTACACTGAAGCTTTCTTT. It is translated as CASSGQGAYTEAFF.